The source of this T cell receptor beta chain is a study of control samples from healthy donors and cancer patients. The germline V gene has CDR1 SGHRS and CDR2 YFSETQ. The CDR3 has 15 residues. V was trimmed by 4 bases and J by 2 bases, leaving 15 bases between them. Libraries were prepared by immunoSEQ multiplex PCR; TCRdb keeps only in-frame clonotypes and omits some of them. Among tens of thousands of clones listed, under 95% were seen once. The sequence derives from a woman aged 40 to 49 with head and neck cancer. The chain is built from TRBV5-1 and TRBJ2-5; weak D call: TRBD1 (6 bases). Sequenced: PBMCs. The CDR3 sequence is CASSGTGQQQETQYF. DNA for the CDR3: TGCGCCAGCAGCGGCACAGGGCAGCAACAAGAGACCCAGTACTTC.